A selection of T cell receptor beta chains follows, all from one sample in a study of cytomegalovirus exposure and HLA in healthy donors. Clones were read by immunoSEQ multiplex PCR, and TCRdb kept only the in-frame ones, dropping some. The sample includes over 120,000 clones. Material for sequencing was PBMCs. Receptors originate from a male donor in good health and CMV-seronegative. The CDR3 runs from the conserved cysteine through the conserved F or W. The order of the fields is D gene, V gene, J gene, CDR3 DNA, CDR3 protein. A D gene is named only where the DNA matches it firmly.

D: TRBD2
V: TRBV30
J: TRBJ2-1
DNA: TGTGCCTGGAGTGCTCGCGGGAGGGCCCTCGATGAGCAGTTCTTC
CDR3: CAWSARGRALDEQFF

D: TRBD1
V: TRBV19
J: TRBJ1-1
DNA: TGTGCCAGTAGTATAGGACAGGGGGCTAACACTGAAGCTTTCTTT
CDR3: CASSIGQGANTEAFF

D: .
V: TRBV6-1
J: TRBJ2-7
DNA: TGTGCCACCGACGACAGGACCTACGAGCAGTACTTC
CDR3: CATDDRTYEQYF

D: TRBD1
V: TRBV6-5
J: TRBJ1-1
DNA: TGTGCCAGCAGCCAAATCCGGACAGGGGTACAACGCGCTTTCTTT
CDR3: CASSQIRTGVQRAFF

D: .
V: TRBV27
J: TRBJ1-1
DNA: TGTGCCAGCAGTTTTGAATTGCGGAGCACTGAAGCTTTCTTT
CDR3: CASSFELRSTEAFF

D: .
V: TRBV2
J: TRBJ1-4
DNA: TGTGCCAGCAGTGATGCTCCGGGGGGTAGAGAAAAACTGTTTTTT
CDR3: CASSDAPGGREKLFF

D: TRBD2
V: TRBV15
J: TRBJ2-7
DNA: TGTGCCACCAGCCGGACTAGCGGGGGTCCTACCTACGAGCAGTACTTC
CDR3: CATSRTSGGPTYEQYF

D: .
V: TRBV2
J: TRBJ1-1
DNA: TGTGCCAGCAAGAGGGAGACGAACACTGAAGCTTTCTTT
CDR3: CASKRETNTEAFF

D: TRBD1
V: TRBV19
J: TRBJ1-1
DNA: TGTGCCAGTAGAGGAAGGACAGGGTACGGCACTGAAGCTTTCTTT
CDR3: CASRGRTGYGTEAFF

D: TRBD1
V: TRBV7-7
J: TRBJ1-5
DNA: TGTGCCAGCAGCTTAGGCTTCCCGGACAGGGATGGGGGTCAGCCCCAGCATTTT
CDR3: CASSLGFPDRDGGQPQHF

D: .
V: TRBV29-1
J: TRBJ1-2
DNA: TGCAGCGCTCTCGAAACAGACTATGGCTACACCTTC
CDR3: CSALETDYGYTF

D: .
V: TRBV29-1
J: TRBJ1-1
DNA: TGCAGCCTTAGAGGTGCCACTGAAGCTTTCTTT
CDR3: CSLRGATEAFF

D: .
V: TRBV9
J: TRBJ1-1
DNA: TGTGCCAGCAGCCCCGGGGGGGGCTTGAACACTGAAGCTTTCTTT
CDR3: CASSPGGGLNTEAFF

D: .
V: TRBV7-2
J: TRBJ1-5
DNA: TGTGCCAGCAGCTCCCTTGATCAGCCCCAGCATTTT
CDR3: CASSSLDQPQHF

D: .
V: TRBV19
J: TRBJ1-5
DNA: TGTGCCAGTAGACCTAGGGGACAAAGACAGCCCCAGCATTTT
CDR3: CASRPRGQRQPQHF

D: .
V: TRBV7-2
J: TRBJ2-2
DNA: TGTGCCAGCAGCCCAAGGGGTACCGGGGAGCTGTTTTTT
CDR3: CASSPRGTGELFF

D: .
V: TRBV14
J: TRBJ2-7
DNA: TGTGCCAGCAGCCAAGATAGTAACAGCTACGAGCAGTACTTC
CDR3: CASSQDSNSYEQYF

D: .
V: TRBV6-6
J: TRBJ1-3
DNA: TGTGCCAGCAGTTACGGGACATTCGGAAACACCATATATTTT
CDR3: CASSYGTFGNTIYF

D: .
V: TRBV30
J: TRBJ1-1
DNA: TGTGCCCGAATGACAGGATTGAACACTGAAGCTTTCTTT
CDR3: CARMTGLNTEAFF

D: .
V: TRBV30
J: TRBJ2-2
DNA: TGTGCCTGGAGTGGGAGACGGGGACTCACCGGGGAGCTGTTTTTT
CDR3: CAWSGRRGLTGELFF

D: .
V: TRBV5-6
J: TRBJ1-2
DNA: TGTGCCAGCAGCTTCGGGGGGGCCGTTAACTATGGCTACACCTTC
CDR3: CASSFGGAVNYGYTF

D: .
V: TRBV27
J: TRBJ2-7
DNA: TGTGCCAGCAGTTTAACAGGCCAGGGCGCCTACGAGCAGTACTTC
CDR3: CASSLTGQGAYEQYF

D: TRBD2
V: TRBV5-4
J: TRBJ2-5
DNA: TGTGCCAGCAGCTTGGGACCGGGAGGGCGGGGACCAGAGACCCAGTACTTC
CDR3: CASSLGPGGRGPETQYF

D: .
V: TRBV4-2
J: TRBJ2-4
DNA: TGTGCCAGCAGCCAAGATGCTACAGCTCAAGCCAAAAACATTCAGTACTTC
CDR3: CASSQDATAQAKNIQYF

D: .
V: TRBV14
J: TRBJ2-3
DNA: TGTGCCAGCAGCCAACCCGTGGGGCTTACAGATACGCAGTATTTT
CDR3: CASSQPVGLTDTQYF

D: TRBD2
V: TRBV27
J: TRBJ2-5
DNA: TGTGCCAGCAGTCCATTATCCAAAACTAGCGGCGTGCTAGAGACCCAGTACTTC
CDR3: CASSPLSKTSGVLETQYF

D: TRBD1
V: TRBV6-5
J: TRBJ1-5
DNA: TGTGCCAGCAGTCCCGCTGACAGGGCCTATCAGCCCCAGCATTTT
CDR3: CASSPADRAYQPQHF

D: .
V: TRBV18
J: TRBJ1-4
DNA: TGTGCCAGCTCACCCCAATTAAGAGCCAGGCAGGGAAATGAAAAACTGTTTTTT
CDR3: CASSPQLRARQGNEKLFF

D: .
V: TRBV28
J: TRBJ2-7
DNA: TGTGCCAGCAGTCTCCCTGACTTGCAAGCCTACGAGCAGTACTTC
CDR3: CASSLPDLQAYEQYF

D: .
V: TRBV18
J: TRBJ2-5
DNA: TGTGCCAGCTCACCACGATACAGGGTAGGGGAAGAGACCCAGTACTTC
CDR3: CASSPRYRVGEETQYF

D: TRBD1
V: TRBV6-5
J: TRBJ2-7
DNA: TGTGCCAGCAGCTATTCGGGACAGGGCTACGAGCAGTACTTC
CDR3: CASSYSGQGYEQYF

D: .
V: TRBV5-1
J: TRBJ2-3
DNA: TGCGCCAGCAGCCTAGAGACAGACACAGATACGCAGTATTTT
CDR3: CASSLETDTDTQYF

D: TRBD2
V: TRBV6-5
J: TRBJ2-3
DNA: TGTGTCAGCAGTTACTCGGGACTAGCGTCAGATACGCAGTATTTT
CDR3: CVSSYSGLASDTQYF

D: TRBD1
V: TRBV6-5
J: TRBJ1-5
DNA: TGTGCCAGCAGCACGACAGGGACGGATCAGCCCCAGCATTTT
CDR3: CASSTTGTDQPQHF

D: .
V: TRBV6-1
J: TRBJ2-5
DNA: TGTGCCAGCACCCCTGGGGGGAAGGTTGAGACCCAGTACTTC
CDR3: CASTPGGKVETQYF

D: .
V: TRBV7-2
J: TRBJ1-6
DNA: TGTGCCAGCAGCCAGGGGACCAGCGGTCCACCCCTCCACTTT
CDR3: CASSQGTSGPPLHF

D: .
V: TRBV5-1
J: TRBJ2-5
DNA: TGCGCCAGCAGCACCCCAGAGGGCCGCCTCCAAGAGACCCAGTACTTC
CDR3: CASSTPEGRLQETQYF